The entry below gives a single T cell receptor beta chain sequence along with its context. Its antigen is not known. The germline V gene has CDR1 LNHDA and CDR2 SQIVND (reference sequence). The CDR3 consists of 17 residues. V shed 5 bases and J shed 3 bases, with 19 bases lying between them. These data come from a study of OX40 agonist ivuxolimab in advanced cancers. Overall study results and limits: At 0.1 to 3.0 mg/kg and by week 6, clonal expansion occurred in CD4+ and CD8+ blood T cells.

The repertoire was sequenced with immunoSEQ multiplex PCR; TCRdb's copy has only in-frame clones and lacks some. This sample carries fewer than 200,000 clones, 85% to 95% of them seen once, and the ten largest clones take just over 0.3%. The V call is TRBV19, the J call TRBJ1-4; perhaps TRBD1 as D (5 bases). This material consisted of CD4+ or CD8+ T cells sorted from blood, taken in a trial of the OX40 agonist ivuxolimab. The sequence was obtained from an adult with an advanced solid tumor such as melanoma, head and neck, liver or kidney cancer. CDR3 in amino acids: CASSGGREGVANEKLFF. The CDR3 DNA reads TGTGCCAGTAGTGGCGGCCGAGAAGGGGTGGCTAATGAAAAACTGTTTTTT.